This T cell receptor (beta chain) was profiled in a study of CD8+CD57+ T cells in acquired aplastic anemia. Study context: Where healthy donors were concerned, CD4+ cells averaged about 11 million reads.

Study outcomes and limitations: Overlap between patients and controls comprised roughly 30 CD8+ CDR3 sequences.

Genomic DNA served as template for TCR beta VDJ and CDR3 profiling. TCRdb called the reads again in MiXCR, with one record for every CDR3 protein. The sample shows some 150,000 distinct CDR3 sequences, 41% of them seen only once. Points on this clonotype: Its antigen is not known.

This receptor was taken from a human donor in good health, serving as a control. Sequenced material: sorted CD4+, CD8+, or CD8+CD57+ T cells (not recorded which) from PBMCs.

CDR3 residues: CASSGLAGAQETQYF. CDR3 in DNA: TGCGCCAGCAGCGGACTAGCGGGGGCCCAAGAGACCCAGTACTTC. The V and J genes are TRBV4-1 and TRBJ2-5, with 13 bases aligning to TRBD2. The J segment lost 1 base and the V segment lost 5 bases, leaving 1 base of the junction unmatched. The CDR3 is made up of 15 amino acids. Per germline, CDR1 MGHRA and CDR2 YSYEKL.